Many counts were recorded for the clone carrying this T cell receptor (beta chain). The study amplified TCR beta CDR3 regions using RNA transcripts. The authors performed first-round RT-PCR with HTBI primers and then a second-round multiplex PCR. TCRdb reprocessed the multiplex PCR reads via MiXCR and lists one record per CDR3 protein. In the table there are 620,000 or so distinct CDR3 sequences, about 20% of which are singletons. Excluded: other autoimmune disease, uncontrolled infection, pregnancy or lactation. This specimen belongs to a study of Graves' ophthalmopathy and Graves' hyperthyroidism. This CDR3 has 15 residues. V was cut by 6 bases and J by 1 base, with 15 bases left in between.

The sequence came from a young woman with stable Graves' hyperthyroidism. Some clones in this sample may be carry-over from other donors' samples. The J gene is TRBJ1-1, the V gene TRBV12-3 or TRBV12-4; D possibly corresponds to TRBD1 (5 bases). Sequencing was performed on peripheral blood. The CDR3 loop reads CASRHTGSRNTEAFF. The CDR3 DNA is TGTGCCAGCAGACACACAGGATCTCGGAACACTGAAGCTTTCTTT.